This T cell receptor (beta chain) was identified during a study of T cell responses to AZD1222 COVID-19 vaccine. Notes on the study in general: The donor group comprised mostly white British people and more females; the analysis possibly underestimated clonal diversity. Within unmutated variant regions lay the reported targets of nearly half of spike-specific TCRs.

The CDR3 length is 13 residues. CDR1 LNHNV and CDR2 YYDKDF come from the germline V gene (reference sequence). Trimming took 6 bases from V and 2 from J, leaving 10 bases between them. With respect to this clone: The antigen is not known.

TCRdb's copy holds only in-frame clones and misses some; the assay was immunoSEQ multiplex PCR. The sample carries roughly 78,000 clones, nearly 85% recorded once. The material sequenced was peripheral blood, taken on day 0 of AZD1222 vaccination. The chain has TRBV15 and TRBJ1-2; D gene uncertain. The source of this sequence is an adult in good health. In nucleotides, the CDR3 is TGTGCCACCAGTACCGGCGGGAACTATGGCTACACCTTC. Its translation is CATSTGGNYGYTF.